This passage covers 27 T cell receptor beta chains from one sample sequenced in a study of OX40 agonist ivuxolimab in advanced cancers. Assay: immunoSEQ multiplex PCR; the TCRdb copy retains only in-frame clones and omits some. The repertoire holds about 60,000 clones, with approximately 86% as singletons. Sample: CD4+ or CD8+ T cells sorted from blood, taken in a trial of the OX40 agonist ivuxolimab. These TCRs come from an adult with an advanced solid tumor such as melanoma, head and neck, liver or kidney cancer.

The V call is TRBV6-5, the J call TRBJ2-7; 9 bases align to TRBD2. After removal of 6 bases from V and 7 bases from J, the junction contained 10 bases not matched to a gene. Germline values: CDR1 MNHEY, CDR2 SVGAGI. The CDR3 spans 14 residues. As DNA, the CDR3 is TGTGCCAGCAGACCGGCGGGAGGGTGGGCGGAGCAGTACTTC. Its protein is CASRPAGGWAEQYF.

The V call is TRBV14, the J call TRBJ2-7, with no clear D. Germline-derived CDR1 and CDR2 are SGHDN and FVKESK. V was pared by 2 bases and J by 0 bases, with 8 bases between. The length of the CDR3 is 14 residues. The CDR3 reads CASSQLFSSYEQYF. In nucleotides, the CDR3 is TGTGCCAGCAGCCAATTGTTCAGCTCCTACGAGCAGTACTTC.

This sequence joins TRBV27 and TRBJ2-1; D may correspond to TRBD1 or TRBD2 (5 bases each). The CDR3 has 13 amino acids. V was trimmed by 8 bases and J by 8 bases, leaving 16 bases between them. Germline V gene data show CDR1 as MNHEY and CDR2 as SMNVEV (reference sequence). The DNA of the CDR3 is TGTGCCAGCGGGGACGAATCCGCCCATGAGCAGTTCTTC. Residues: CASGDESAHEQFF.

This chain joins TRBV9 and TRBJ2-3; 7 bases line up with TRBD2. V shed 4 bases, J shed 4 bases, and the junction held 12 bases outside the gene matches. CDR3 size: 16 residues. Germline loops: CDR1 SGDLS, CDR2 YYNGEE. This chain's CDR3 is CASSPSGGGEADTQYF. CDR3 DNA: TGTGCCAGCAGCCCCTCCGGGGGAGGGGAGGCAGATACGCAGTATTTT.

V is TRBV6-1 and J is TRBJ2-4; TRBD1 aligns across 8 bases. Trimming removed 7 bases from V and 2 bases from J; junction bases left unmatched: 7. The CDR3 is 15 amino acids. Germline CDR1 is MNHNS and CDR2 is SASEGT. The CDR3 loop is CASTARGLSKNIQYF. The CDR3 DNA is TGTGCCAGCACGGCCAGGGGGCTCTCCAAAAACATTCAGTACTTC.

The CDR3: CASRGQRKETQYF. CDR3 sequence (DNA): TGTGCCAGCAGGGGACAACGAAAAGAGACCCAGTACTTC. The rearrangement uses TRBV6-1 and TRBJ2-5; possibly TRBD1 for D (6 bases). V lost 6 bases and J lost 3, with 11 bases in between. CDR1 and CDR2 (germline): MNHNS, SASEGT. The CDR3 is made up of 13 amino acids.

The V and J genes are TRBV7-9 and TRBJ1-2; possibly TRBD1 for D (5 bases). This CDR3 spans 13 amino acids. Germline CDR1 reads SEHNR; CDR2 reads FQNEAQ (reference sequence). Trimming pared 5 bases from V and 8 bases from J, leaving 15 bases between. The CDR3, as DNA: TGTGCCAGCAGCCTAAGGGCAGGGCAAGGCTACACCTTC. It encodes CASSLRAGQGYTF.

The chain couples TRBV7-2 to TRBJ1-5; tentative D call: TRBD1 (5 bases). V gave up 1 base and J gave up 5 bases, with 12 bases separating them. The CDR3 totals 15 residues. Germline V lookup: CDR1 SGHTA, CDR2 FQGNSA. The CDR3 bases are TGTGCCAGCAGCTTAGTGGGGGGTAGGGATCAGCCCCAGCATTTT. Protein: CASSLVGGRDQPQHF.

The chain recombines TRBV28 with TRBJ2-1; 7 bases are shared with TRBD2. Per germline, CDR1 MDHEN and CDR2 SYDVKM. With 2 bases clipped from V and 6 bases from J, the junction kept 7 bases outside the gene matches. The CDR3 consists of 15 residues. The CDR3 is CASSLGGSRPNEQFF. The CDR3 nucleotides read TGTGCCAGCAGTTTAGGCGGGAGTCGTCCCAATGAGCAGTTCTTC.

V and J are TRBV29-1 and TRBJ1-1, with D unclear. The CDR3 spans 14 residues. V gave up 5 bases and J gave up 1 base, with 14 bases separating them. The germline V gene encodes CDR1 SQVTM and CDR2 ANQGSEA. DNA of the CDR3: TGCAGCGTTATGACTCCGGCAGCGAACACTGAAGCTTTCTTT. This sequence encodes CSVMTPAANTEAFF.

The rearrangement joins TRBV10-3 to TRBJ2-1; 7 bases are a match to TRBD2. With V trimmed by 4 bases and J by 10 bases, 7 bases remained unmatched. Germline V gives CDR1 ENHRY, CDR2 SYGVKD. There are 13 residues in the CDR3. The CDR3 reads CAISGGGSTEQFF. The CDR3 nucleotides read TGTGCCATCAGTGGAGGCGGGAGCACCGAGCAGTTCTTC.

The chain is built from TRBV18 and TRBJ2-2; D is perhaps TRBD2 (5 bases). Trimming removed 8 bases from V and 0 bases from J, with 10 bases in between. Germline CDR1 KGHSH, CDR2 LQKENI. This CDR3 is built from 14 residues. The CDR3 DNA sequence: TGTGCCAGCCGGGGAACCACGAACACCGGGGAGCTGTTTTTT. Its protein product is CASRGTTNTGELFF. The whole variable domain, filled in from reference TRBV18 and TRBJ2-2, reads NAGVMQNPRHLVRRRGQEARLRCSPMKGHSHVYWYRQLPEEGLKFMVYLQKENIIDESGMPKERFSAEFPKEGPSILRIQQVVRGDSAAYFCASRGTTNTGELFFGEGSRLTVL.

This chain connects TRBV7-2 to TRBJ2-7; D not resolved. The CDR3 length is 15 residues. Looked up from germline, CDR1 is SGHTA and CDR2 is FQGNSA. The V end lost 0 bases, the J end lost 4 bases, and 13 bases lay between the germline ends. CDR3: CASSLAVDLWYEQYF. CDR3 DNA: TGTGCCAGCAGCTTAGCTGTAGACCTTTGGTACGAGCAGTACTTC. The variable domain in full, with the rest retrieved from reference TRBV7-2 and TRBJ2-7, is GAGVSQSPSNKVTEKGKDVELRCDPISGHTALYWYRQSLGQGLEFLIYFQGNSAPDKSGLPSDRFSAERTGGSVSTLTIQRTQQEDSAVYLCASSLAVDLWYEQYFGPGTRLTVT.

The chain combines TRBV6-6 with TRBJ1-6, with D unresolved. The germline V gene has CDR1 MNHNY and CDR2 SVGAGI (reference sequence). Trimming removed 7 bases from V and 5 bases from J, with 15 bases in between. This CDR3 region has 15 residues. Here the CDR3 reads CASIPGNADNSPLHF. For the CDR3, the DNA is TGTGCCAGCATCCCTGGGAATGCAGATAATTCACCCCTCCACTTT.

The chain joins TRBV5-4 to TRBJ2-3; D not resolved. Germline loops: CDR1 SGHNT, CDR2 YYREEE (reference sequence). V was shortened by 2 bases and J by 4 bases, with 8 bases between the two germline ends. The CDR3 consists of 13 residues. The CDR3 reads CASSFWLSDTQYF. Here the CDR3 DNA reads TGTGCCAGCAGCTTCTGGTTATCAGATACGCAGTATTTT.

The genes are TRBV4-1 and TRBJ1-3; D may be TRBD1 (6 bases). Germline V CDR1 and CDR2: MGHRA, YSYEKL. This CDR3 has 17 amino acids. V shed 1 base and J shed 0 bases, with 13 bases lying between them. CDR3: CASSQGGQGSSGNTIYF. In DNA, the CDR3 is TGCGCCAGCAGCCAAGGGGGTCAGGGGAGCTCTGGAAACACCATATATTTT.

V gene TRBV5-1 combines with J gene TRBJ1-4; D not resolved. The germline CDR1 and CDR2 sequences are SGHRS and YFSETQ. CDR3 size: 16 residues. With 0 bases removed from V and 0 bases from J, the gap between germline ends came to 9 bases. The CDR3 coding sequence is TGCGCCAGCAGCTTGGGGGTTGGCGCAACTAATGAAAAACTGTTTTTT. This codes for CASSLGVGATNEKLFF.

The chain couples TRBV9 to TRBJ2-4; D may be TRBD2 (6 bases). The CDR3 totals 15 residues. V was shortened by 3 bases and J by 3 bases, with 13 bases between the two germline ends. CDR1 and CDR2 (germline): SGDLS, YYNGEE. CDR3 residues: CASSEEGTYKNIQYF. In DNA, the CDR3 is TGTGCCAGCAGCGAGGAGGGGACCTACAAAAACATTCAGTACTTC.

The genes are TRBV19 and TRBJ2-3; 12 bases fit TRBD2. V was pared by 6 bases and J by 3 bases, with 7 bases of the junction left unmatched. Per germline, CDR1 LNHDA and CDR2 SQIVND (reference sequence). The CDR3 sequence is 16 residues long. The CDR3 sequence: CASSPSSGRETDTQYF. The CDR3 bases are TGTGCCAGTAGCCCTTCTAGCGGGAGGGAGACAGATACGCAGTATTTT.

The CDR3 DNA reads TGTGCCAGCAGCGACGGGACTAGCGGGAAAGAGACCCAGTACTTC. Its translation: CASSDGTSGKETQYF. The chain joins TRBV9 to TRBJ2-5; 13 bases line up with TRBD2. The J segment lost 3 bases and the V segment lost 3 bases, leaving 2 bases of the junction unmatched. Looked up from germline, CDR1 is SGDLS and CDR2 is YYNGEE. The CDR3 spans 15 residues. The whole variable domain, remainder taken from reference TRBV9 and TRBJ2-5, is DSGVTQTPKHLITATGQRVTLRCSPRSGDLSVYWYQQSLDQGLQFLIQYYNGEERAKGNILERFSAQQFPDLHSELNLSSLELGDSALYFCASSDGTSGKETQYFGPGTRLLVL.

This rearrangement joins TRBV4-2 to TRBJ1-1; weak D call: TRBD1 (5 bases). This CDR3 spans 14 amino acids. Trimming stripped 0 bases from V and 2 bases from J, with 7 bases between. Germline CDR1 is LGHNA and CDR2 is YNFKEQ. CDR3 region: CASSQEQGNTEAFF. The CDR3 nucleotides are TGTGCCAGCAGCCAAGAGCAGGGAAACACTGAAGCTTTCTTT.

DNA for the CDR3: TGTGCCAGCAGCTTACAGCGGGAGGGGGGGACCCAGTACTTC. Protein: CASSLQREGGTQYF. The chain uses TRBV11-2 and TRBJ2-5; TRBD2 matches 10 bases. The CDR3 is 14 residues long. Trimming took 2 bases from V and 7 from J; bases not matched to a gene: 4. CDR1 is SGHAT, CDR2 FQNNGV, per germline.

The chain links TRBV2 to TRBJ2-5; 9 bases align to TRBD1. CDR3 length equals 14 residues. Per germline, CDR1 SNHLY and CDR2 FYNNEI. J gave up 3 bases and V 6 bases, and 5 bases lay outside the gene matches. CDR3 loop: CASRGGTGKETQYF. Here the CDR3 DNA reads TGTGCCAGCAGGGGGGGGACAGGGAAAGAGACCCAGTACTTC.

The chain employs TRBV5-4 and TRBJ1-4; D not resolved. The V and J ends lost 3 bases and 8 bases respectively, with 14 bases between them. Looked up from germline, CDR1 is SGHNT and CDR2 is YYREEE (reference sequence). This CDR3 is 14 amino acids long. CDR3 coding DNA: TGTGCCAGCAGCTCGAAATCCCAGGACGAAAAACTGTTTTTT. This translates into CASSSKSQDEKLFF.

The rearrangement joins TRBV4-1 to TRBJ2-1, with 8 bases aligning to TRBD2. In germline, CDR1 is MGHRA, CDR2 YSYEKL. V trimming: 1 base; J trimming: 4 bases; junction bases outside the gene matches: 15. CDR3 length: 19 residues. The CDR3 DNA reads as TGCGCCAGCAGCCAAGTGATACTAGCGGCTGATTCTGATTACAATGAGCAGTTCTTC. This translates into CASSQVILAADSDYNEQFF.

The rearrangement links TRBV19 to TRBJ2-1; 14 positions match TRBD2. The CDR3 spans 17 residues. Germline values: CDR1 LNHDA, CDR2 SQIVND (reference sequence). V was clipped by 8 bases and J by 0 bases; unmatched bases: 6. CDR3 coding DNA: TGTGCCAGTCGGACTAGCGGGAGGCCTTCCTCCTACAATGAGCAGTTCTTC. Translation gives CASRTSGRPSSYNEQFF.

This chain connects TRBV5-1 to TRBJ1-3; D not certain. Germline V gene lookup returns CDR1 SGHRS and CDR2 YFSETQ. V was trimmed by 4 bases and J by 0 bases, leaving 20 bases between them. This CDR3 is 18 amino acids long. CDR3 in DNA: TGCGCCAGCAGCGATAAAACTACTTCCTTTAACTCTGGAAACACCATATATTTT. Translation: CASSDKTTSFNSGNTIYF.